The entry below describes one TCR beta chain. What it binds is unknown. CDR1 is MNHEY, CDR2 SVGEGT, per germline. The CDR3 runs to 15 residues. The V end lost 4 bases, the J end lost 3 bases, and 15 bases lay between the germline ends. Data came from immunoSEQ multiplex PCR; TCRdb stores just in-frame clones and leaves some out. The data contain about 350,000 clones, about 90% of them seen just once; the ten biggest clones take up 3% to 5%. The data derive from a study of Ad26.COV2.S vaccination and SARS-CoV-2 variants. Broader study findings: TCR breadth and depth analyses may have underestimated total T cell responses. Breadth of non-spike TCRs did not differ between vaccinees and placebo recipients.

The TCR sequence derives from a human donor who had recovered from COVID-19. The chain combines TRBV6-2 or TRBV6-3 with TRBJ1-1; D gene unclear. The sequences come from peripheral blood, collected after recovery from COVID-19. CDR3 DNA: TGTGCCAGCAGTTGGTTGGTCGGAGGGTACACTGAAGCTTTCTTT. This sequence encodes CASSWLVGGYTEAFF.